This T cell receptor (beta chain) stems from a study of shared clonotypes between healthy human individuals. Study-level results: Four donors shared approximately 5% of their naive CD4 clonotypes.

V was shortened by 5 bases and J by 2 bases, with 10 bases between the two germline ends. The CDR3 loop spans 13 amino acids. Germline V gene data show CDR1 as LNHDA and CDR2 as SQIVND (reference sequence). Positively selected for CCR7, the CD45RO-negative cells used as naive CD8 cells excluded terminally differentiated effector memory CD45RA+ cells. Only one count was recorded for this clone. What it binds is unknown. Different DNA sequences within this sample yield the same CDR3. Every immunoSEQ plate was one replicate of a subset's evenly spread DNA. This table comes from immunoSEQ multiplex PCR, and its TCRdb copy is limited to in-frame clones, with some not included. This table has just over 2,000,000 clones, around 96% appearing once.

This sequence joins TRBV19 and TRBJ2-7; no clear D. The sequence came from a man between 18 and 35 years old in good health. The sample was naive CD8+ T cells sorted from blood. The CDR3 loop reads CASSATETYEQYF. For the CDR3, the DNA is TGTGCCAGTAGTGCTACCGAGACCTACGAGCAGTACTTC.